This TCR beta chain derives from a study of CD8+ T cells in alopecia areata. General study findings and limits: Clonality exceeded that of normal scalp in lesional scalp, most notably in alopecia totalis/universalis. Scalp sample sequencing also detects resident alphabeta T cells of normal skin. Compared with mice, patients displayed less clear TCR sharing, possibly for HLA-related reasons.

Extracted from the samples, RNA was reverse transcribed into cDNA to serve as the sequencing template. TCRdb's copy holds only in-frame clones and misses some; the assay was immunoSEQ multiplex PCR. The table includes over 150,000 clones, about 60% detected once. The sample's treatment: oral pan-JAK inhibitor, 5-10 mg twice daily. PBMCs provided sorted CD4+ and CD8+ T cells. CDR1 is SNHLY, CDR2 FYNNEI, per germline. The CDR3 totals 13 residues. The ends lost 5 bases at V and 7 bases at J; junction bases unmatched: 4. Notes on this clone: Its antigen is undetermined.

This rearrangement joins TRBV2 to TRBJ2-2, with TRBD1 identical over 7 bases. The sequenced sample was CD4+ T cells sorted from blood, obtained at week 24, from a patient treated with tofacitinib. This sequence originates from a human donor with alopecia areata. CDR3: CASSRQGNGELFF. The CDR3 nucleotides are TGTGCCAGCAGTCGACAGGGAAACGGGGAGCTGTTTTTT.